The 19 T cell receptor beta chains below come from one sample, sequenced in a study of OX40 agonist ivuxolimab in advanced cancers. This table comes from immunoSEQ multiplex PCR, and its TCRdb copy is limited to in-frame clones, with some not included. The sample holds about 79,000 clones, 80% to 95% seen once. Sample: CD4+ or CD8+ T cells sorted from blood, taken in a trial of the OX40 agonist ivuxolimab. The receptors stem from an adult with an advanced solid tumor such as melanoma, head and neck, liver or kidney cancer.

The CDR3 coding sequence is TGTGCCAGTAGTATTTCCGGGACTAGCGTCTACGAGCAGTACTTC. Its protein product is CASSISGTSVYEQYF. The chain carries TRBV19 and TRBJ2-7, with TRBD2 matching over 10 bases. The length of the CDR3 is 15 residues. With V trimmed by 3 bases and J by 3 bases, 5 bases remained unmatched. Germline V gives CDR1 LNHDA, CDR2 SQIVND (reference sequence).

This chain connects TRBV28 to TRBJ2-3; 7 bases are shared with TRBD1. V lost 7 bases and J lost 3; bases outside the gene matches: 7. The CDR3 is 14 amino acids. Germline V lookup: CDR1 MDHEN, CDR2 SYDVKM. The CDR3 coding sequence is TGTGCCAGCACCCCGGGACAGTGGACAGATACGCAGTATTTT. Translation gives CASTPGQWTDTQYF.

The rearrangement links TRBV29-1 to TRBJ1-4; 9 nucleotides line up with TRBD1. The trim removed 3 bases at V and 10 bases at J, leaving 9 bases unmatched. This CDR3 is 14 amino acids long. Germline V gene sequence: CDR1 SQVTM, CDR2 ANQGSEA. This CDR3 reads CSVETGTGFRKLFF. The CDR3 bases are TGCAGCGTTGAGACCGGGACAGGGTTCCGAAAACTGTTTTTT.

The J gene is TRBJ2-2, the V gene TRBV5-4; 7 positions match TRBD1. The germline gives CDR1 SGHNT, CDR2 YYREEE (reference sequence). This CDR3 has 17 amino acids. J gave up 0 bases and V 2 bases, and 7 bases lay outside the gene matches. CDR3 DNA: TGTGCCAGCAGCTTCATTTTGGGGACAGCGAACACCGGGGAGCTGTTTTTT. This sequence encodes CASSFILGTANTGELFF.

This chain connects TRBV11-2 to TRBJ2-1; no definite D call. The CDR3 runs to 11 residues. Trimming took 3 bases from V and 5 from J, leaving 2 bases between them. CDR1 SGHAT and CDR2 FQNNGV come from the germline V gene. CDR3 loop: CASSFHNEQFF. CDR3 bases: TGTGCCAGCAGCTTTCACAATGAGCAGTTCTTC.

This clone was counted once. The J gene is TRBJ2-3, the V gene TRBV10-1; 8 bases map to TRBD2. The CDR3 runs to 16 residues. CDR1 and CDR2 (germline): WNHNN, SYGVQD (reference sequence). V was clipped by 4 bases and J by 1 base; unmatched bases: 7. The CDR3 is CASSGGLAGRTDTQYF. The CDR3, as DNA: TGCGCCAGCAGTGGGGGGCTAGCGGGCCGCACAGATACGCAGTATTTT.

The chain recombines TRBV4-2 with TRBJ1-5; no clear D gene. V lost 0 bases, J lost 6 bases, and 6 bases lay in between. The CDR3 totals 13 residues. Germline-derived CDR1 and CDR2 are LGHNA and YNFKEQ. The CDR3 protein is CASSQDGVQPQHF. As DNA, the CDR3 is TGTGCCAGCAGCCAAGATGGGGTTCAGCCCCAGCATTTT.

This chain connects TRBV21-1 to TRBJ2-7. TRBV21-1 is noted as a pseudogene. The CDR3 runs to 12 residues. Here the CDR3 reads CASSRGRYEQYF. CDR3 DNA sequence: TGTGCCAGCAGCCGAGGACGGTACGAGCAGTACTTC.

This sequence joins TRBV5-6 and TRBJ1-1, with TRBD1 matching over 11 bases. This CDR3 is 18 amino acids long. The germline CDR1 and CDR2 sequences are SGHDT and YYEEEE. V lost 2 bases to trimming and J lost 1 base; unmatched junction nucleotides: 10. This CDR3 is CASSFAWRTGGWNTEAFF. In DNA, the CDR3 is TGTGCCAGCAGCTTCGCTTGGCGGACAGGGGGCTGGAACACTGAAGCTTTCTTT.

The J gene is TRBJ1-4, the V gene TRBV29-1; 8 nucleotides align to TRBD1. Germline V gene data show CDR1 as SQVTM and CDR2 as ANQGSEA. The junction had 6 bases not matched to a gene; V was cut back by 0 bases and J by 6 bases. This CDR3 has 15 residues. Written as DNA, the CDR3 is TGCAGCGTTGAAGATTGGGCAGGGGGCTATGAAAAACTGTTTTTT. This codes for CSVEDWAGGYEKLFF.

The rearrangement uses TRBV28 and TRBJ1-4; 9 bases agree with TRBD1. J lost 4 bases, V lost 7 bases, and 4 bases had no gene match. The length of the CDR3 is 14 residues. Per the germline V gene, CDR1 is MDHEN and CDR2 is SYDVKM. CDR3 loop: CASTGDRVNEKLFF. CDR3 sequence (DNA): TGTGCCAGCACCGGGGACAGGGTTAATGAAAAACTGTTTTTT. The full variable domain, completed using reference TRBV28 and TRBJ1-4, is DVKVTQSSRYLVKRTGEKVFLECVQDMDHENMFWYRQDPGLGLRLIYFSYDVKMKEKGDIPEGYSVSREKKERFSLILESASTNQTSMYLCASTGDRVNEKLFFGSGTQLSVL.

This chain links TRBV19 with TRBJ1-1; no firm D call. The V gene's germline CDR1 is LNHDA and CDR2 SQIVND (reference sequence). V was trimmed by 2 bases and J by 4 bases, leaving 11 bases between them. CDR3 length equals 14 residues. Here the CDR3 reads CASSILKPSTEAFF. CDR3 coding DNA: TGTGCCAGTAGTATACTAAAGCCCAGCACTGAAGCTTTCTTT.

The J gene is TRBJ2-7, the V gene TRBV19, with 11 bases that match TRBD1. Germline CDR1 LNHDA, CDR2 SQIVND (reference sequence). This CDR3 contains 13 residues. The junction had 2 bases not matched to a gene; V was cut back by 4 bases and J by 6 bases. The CDR3 DNA reads as TGTGCCAGTAGTACAGGGACAGGGGGCGAGCAGTACTTC. Translation: CASSTGTGGEQYF.

V gene TRBV9 combines with J gene TRBJ2-1, with 7 bases lining up with TRBD2. After removal of 3 bases from V and 10 bases from J, the junction contained 10 bases not matched to a gene. Germline CDR1 reads SGDLS; CDR2 reads YYNGEE. The CDR3 extends over 14 amino acids. CDR3 DNA sequence: TGTGCCAGCAGCGGCCCTGGTTTCGGGGGGGAGCAGTTCTTC. It is translated as CASSGPGFGGEQFF.

The chain links TRBV9 to TRBJ1-3; D possibly corresponds to TRBD1 (6 bases). This CDR3 has 15 residues. CDR1 and CDR2 (germline): SGDLS, YYNGEE. V lost 1 base and J lost 3, with 11 bases in between. CDR3: CASSVSTGHGNTIYF. The DNA of the CDR3 is TGTGCCAGCAGCGTATCCACAGGGCATGGAAACACCATATATTTT.

The chain has TRBV30 and TRBJ1-1, with 8 bases matching TRBD1. V shed 1 base, J shed 1 base, and the junction held 5 bases outside the gene matches. Germline lookup yields CDR1 GTSNPN and CDR2 SVGIG (reference sequence). The CDR3 length is 15 residues. The CDR3 sequence: CAWSAPGQGNTEAFF. DNA for the CDR3: TGTGCCTGGAGTGCCCCCGGACAGGGGAACACTGAAGCTTTCTTT.

This chain connects TRBV28 to TRBJ2-1; 9 nucleotides line up with TRBD2. The CDR3 loop spans 16 amino acids. V shed 6 bases and J 7 bases; nucleotides not matched to a gene: 13. Germline V gives CDR1 MDHEN, CDR2 SYDVKM. CDR3 nucleotides: TGTGCCAGCAGGGGGGGGAGCACTAGCGGGTGGAATGAGCAGTTCTTC. Its protein product is CASRGGSTSGWNEQFF.

This chain links TRBV29-1 with TRBJ1-2, with 9 positions matching TRBD1. The CDR3 has 11 residues. Germline CDR1 and CDR2: SQVTM and ANQGSEA. V lost 6 bases and J lost 7; bases outside the gene matches: 3. CDR3 protein: CSVGQGSGYTF. The CDR3 coding sequence is TGCAGCGTAGGACAGGGGTCTGGCTACACCTTC.

The J gene is TRBJ1-5, the V gene TRBV6-1, with D unresolved. CDR3 length equals 12 residues. CDR1 and CDR2 (germline): MNHNS, SASEGT. Trimming stripped 6 bases from V and 6 bases from J, with 9 bases between. In DNA form, the CDR3 reads TGTGCCAGCAGGGGCAGCGGTCAGCCCCAGCATTTT. This encodes CASRGSGQPQHF.